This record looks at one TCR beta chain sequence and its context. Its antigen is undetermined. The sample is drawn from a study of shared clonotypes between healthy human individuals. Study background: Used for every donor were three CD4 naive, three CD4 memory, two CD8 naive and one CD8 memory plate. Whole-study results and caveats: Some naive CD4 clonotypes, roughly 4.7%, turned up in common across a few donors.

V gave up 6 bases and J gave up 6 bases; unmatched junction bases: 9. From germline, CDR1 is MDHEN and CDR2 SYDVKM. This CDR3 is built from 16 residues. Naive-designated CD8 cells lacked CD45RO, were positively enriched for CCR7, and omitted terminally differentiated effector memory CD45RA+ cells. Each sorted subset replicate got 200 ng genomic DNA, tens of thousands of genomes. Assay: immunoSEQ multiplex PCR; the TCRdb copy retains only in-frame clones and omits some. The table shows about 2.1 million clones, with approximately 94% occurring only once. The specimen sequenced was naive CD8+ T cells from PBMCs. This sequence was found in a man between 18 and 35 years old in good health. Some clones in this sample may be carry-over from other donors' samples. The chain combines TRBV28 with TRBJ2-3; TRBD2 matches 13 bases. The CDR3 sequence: CASSLTSGGPYDTQYF. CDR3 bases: TGTGCCAGCAGCCTGACTAGCGGGGGGCCCTACGATACGCAGTATTTT.